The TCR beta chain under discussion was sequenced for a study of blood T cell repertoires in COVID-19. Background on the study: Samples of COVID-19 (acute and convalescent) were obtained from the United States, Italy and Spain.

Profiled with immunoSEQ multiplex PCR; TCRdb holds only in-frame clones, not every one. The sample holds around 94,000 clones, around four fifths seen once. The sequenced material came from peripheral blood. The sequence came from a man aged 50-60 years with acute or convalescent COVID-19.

The CDR3 DNA is TGTGCCAGCATTCTGGCGAACACTGAAGCTTTCTTT. This translates into CASILANTEAFF. The chain employs TRBV2 and TRBJ1-1, with D uncertain. The CDR3 is 12 amino acids. Germline V gene data show CDR1 as SNHLY and CDR2 as FYNNEI. The V gene lost 7 bases and the J gene lost 1 base, with 7 bases spanning the gap.